Reported below is one T cell receptor beta chain. No antigen is known for it. The record has no base qualities; no much larger clone is one base away. TCRbeta CDR3 regions were amplified from genomic DNA using the immunoSEQ Assay, a bias-controlled multiplex PCR. In the authors' own workflow: The number of nucleated cells in each sample was estimated by amplification of reference gene primers within the assay. Sequence reads were collapsed and filtered to measure the absolute abundance of every unique TCRbeta CDR3 rearrangement. For each sample, productive Simpson clonality was calculated by taking the square root of Simpson's diversity index across productive rearrangements. TCRdb provides this immuneACCESS table in a form limited to in-frame rearrangements. Some clones are lacking; in checked studies, under half of them reflect an unresolved V gene, and why the rest are absent is not known. The V and J calls and clone size come from that table; D and trimming were worked out from the DNA. Across this sample there are 110,000 or so clones, with approximately 82% seen only once. 15% to 20% of the sample belongs to the ten largest clones.

The record originates from a study of blood T cell repertoires in COVID-19 (dated by TCRdb to the early 2020s). In the study overall: Samples from collaborators originated in the United States, Italy and Spain and spanned both the acute and convalescent phases of COVID-19. The material from the prospective study consisted of cDNA or gDNA derived from T cells, B-cell-depleted T cells, or PBMCs. The repertoires were released in a freely available public database intended as a resource for research on the immune response to SARS-CoV-2. Subjects who had been exposed to COVID-19, were actively infected with it, or had recovered from it provided the deeply sampled blood TCRbeta repertoires that made up the dataset. The sample metadata nearly always contained a de-identified subject ID, COVID-19 status, age in years and sex. HLA class I and class II types, where available, came from metadata supplied by the sample provider rather than from assay-based typing. The samples were drawn from two sources: the first 160 participants of the ongoing ImmuneRACE study, and 1,200 or so subjects contributed by 6 global collaborators. Results the study describes overall, beyond this receptor: Clinical and demographic metadata were provided uncurated, with the amount varying by source and participant.

Collaborating institutions collected whole blood in K2EDTA tubes following their own protocols. Collaborator samples were shipped for TCRbeta analysis as frozen whole blood, isolated PBMCs, or DNA extracted from either sample type. CDR1 and CDR2 are drawn from the germline V gene: LGHNA, YNFKEQ. The CDR3 has 15 amino acids, counting the end cysteine and phenylalanine. Only the CDR3 DNA is retained, 45 bases long and in frame from the first base. V loses 0 bases, J loses 4 bases, and the germline ends lie 12 bases apart. The TCR sequence derives from a woman between 55 and 75 years old with acute or convalescent COVID-19. Specimen: peripheral blood. The V and J genes are TRBV4-2 and TRBJ1-2, with TRBD1 tentatively as D gene (5 bases match). The CDR3 has the sequence CASSQDRTGLYGYTF. The DNA sequence is given as TGTGCCAGCAGCCAAGATCGAACAGGCCTCTATGGCTACACCTTC.